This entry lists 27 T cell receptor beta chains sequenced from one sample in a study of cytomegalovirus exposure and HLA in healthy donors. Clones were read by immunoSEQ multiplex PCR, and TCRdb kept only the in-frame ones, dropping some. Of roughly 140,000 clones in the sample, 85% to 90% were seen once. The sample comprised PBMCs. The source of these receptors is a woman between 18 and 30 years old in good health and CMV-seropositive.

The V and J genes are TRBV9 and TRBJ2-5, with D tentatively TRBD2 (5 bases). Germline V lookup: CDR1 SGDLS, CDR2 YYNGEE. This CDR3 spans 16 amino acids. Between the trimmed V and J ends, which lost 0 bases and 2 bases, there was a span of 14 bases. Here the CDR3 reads CASSVAWGVGQETQYF. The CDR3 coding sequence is TGTGCCAGCAGCGTAGCTTGGGGAGTGGGGCAAGAGACCCAGTACTTC.

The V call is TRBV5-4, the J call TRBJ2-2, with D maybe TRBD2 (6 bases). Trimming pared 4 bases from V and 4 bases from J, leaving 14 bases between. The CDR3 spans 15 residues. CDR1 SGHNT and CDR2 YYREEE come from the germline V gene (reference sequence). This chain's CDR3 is CASSRREGGTGELFF. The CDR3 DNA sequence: TGTGCCAGCAGCCGTCGTGAGGGAGGCACCGGGGAGCTGTTTTTT.

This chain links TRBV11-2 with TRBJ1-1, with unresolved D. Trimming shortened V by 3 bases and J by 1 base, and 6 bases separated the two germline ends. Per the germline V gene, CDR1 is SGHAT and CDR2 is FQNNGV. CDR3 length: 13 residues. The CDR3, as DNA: TGTGCCAGCAGCTTGGCTGCGAACACTGAAGCTTTCTTT. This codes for CASSLAANTEAFF.

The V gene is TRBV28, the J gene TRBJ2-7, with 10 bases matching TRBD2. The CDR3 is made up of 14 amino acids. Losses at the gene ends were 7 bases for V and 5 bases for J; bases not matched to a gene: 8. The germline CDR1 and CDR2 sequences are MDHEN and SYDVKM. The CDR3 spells CASTLAGGPNEQYF. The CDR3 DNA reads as TGTGCCAGCACCTTAGCGGGAGGCCCCAACGAGCAGTACTTC.

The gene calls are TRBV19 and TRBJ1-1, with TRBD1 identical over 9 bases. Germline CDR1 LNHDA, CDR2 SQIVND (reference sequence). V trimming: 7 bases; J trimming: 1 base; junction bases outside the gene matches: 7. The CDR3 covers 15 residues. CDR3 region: CASNWRTGANTEAFF. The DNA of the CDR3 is TGTGCCAGTAATTGGAGGACAGGGGCGAACACTGAAGCTTTCTTT.

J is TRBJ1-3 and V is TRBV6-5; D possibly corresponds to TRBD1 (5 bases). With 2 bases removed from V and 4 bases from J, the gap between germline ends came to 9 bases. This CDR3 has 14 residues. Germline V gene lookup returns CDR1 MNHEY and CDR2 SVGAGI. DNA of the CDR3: TGTGCCAGCAGTTACATCCAGGGAGGAAACACCATATATTTT. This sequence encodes CASSYIQGGNTIYF.

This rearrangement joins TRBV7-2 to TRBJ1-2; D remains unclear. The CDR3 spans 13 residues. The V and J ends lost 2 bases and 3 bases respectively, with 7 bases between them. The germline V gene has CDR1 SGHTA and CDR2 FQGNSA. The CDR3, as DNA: TGTGCCAGCAGCTTACCTCCCCACTATGGCTACACCTTC. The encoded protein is CASSLPPHYGYTF.

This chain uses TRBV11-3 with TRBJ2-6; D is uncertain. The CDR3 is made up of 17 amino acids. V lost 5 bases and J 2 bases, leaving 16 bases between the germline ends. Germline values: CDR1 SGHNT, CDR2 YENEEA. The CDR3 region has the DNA TGTGCCAGCAGCCCCTCTTCAGGCGACACTGGGGCCAACGTCCTGACTTTC. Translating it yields CASSPSSGDTGANVLTF. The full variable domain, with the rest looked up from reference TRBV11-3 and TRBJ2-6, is EAGVVQSPRYKIIEKKQPVAFWCNPISGHNTLYWYLQNLGQGPELLIRYENEEAVDDSQLPKDRFSAERLKGVDSTLKIQPAELGDSAVYLCASSPSSGDTGANVLTFGAGSRLTVL.

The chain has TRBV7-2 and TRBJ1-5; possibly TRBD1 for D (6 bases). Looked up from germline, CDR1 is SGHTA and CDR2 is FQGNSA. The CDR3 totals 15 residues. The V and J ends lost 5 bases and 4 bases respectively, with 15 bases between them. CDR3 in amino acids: CASSRHTGQNQPQHF. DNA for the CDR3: TGTGCCAGCAGCCGCCACACAGGGCAAAATCAGCCCCAGCATTTT.

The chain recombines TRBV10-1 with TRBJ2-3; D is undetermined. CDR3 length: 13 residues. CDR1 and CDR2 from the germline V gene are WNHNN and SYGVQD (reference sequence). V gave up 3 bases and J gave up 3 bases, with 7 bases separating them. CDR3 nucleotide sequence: TGCGCCAGCAGTGAACTGGTTACAGATACGCAGTATTTT. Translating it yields CASSELVTDTQYF.

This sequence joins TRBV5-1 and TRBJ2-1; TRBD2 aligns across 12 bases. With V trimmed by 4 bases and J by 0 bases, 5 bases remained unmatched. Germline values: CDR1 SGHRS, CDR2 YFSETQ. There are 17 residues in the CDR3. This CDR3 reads CASSGTSGSSSYNEQFF. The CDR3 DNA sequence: TGCGCCAGCAGCGGGACTAGCGGGTCCAGCTCCTACAATGAGCAGTTCTTC. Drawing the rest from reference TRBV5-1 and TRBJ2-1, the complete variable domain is KAGVTQTPRYLIKTRGQQVTLSCSPISGHRSVSWYQQTPGQGLQFLFEYFSETQRNKGNFPGRFSGRQFSNSRSEMNVSTLELGDSALYLCASSGTSGSSSYNEQFFGPGTRLTVL.

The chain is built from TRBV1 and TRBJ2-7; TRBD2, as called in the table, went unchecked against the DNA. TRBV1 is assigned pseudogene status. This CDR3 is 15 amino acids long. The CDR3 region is CTSSQVRGSVPEQYF. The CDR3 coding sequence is TGCACCAGCAGCCAAGTACGCGGGAGCGTCCCCGAGCAGTACTTC.

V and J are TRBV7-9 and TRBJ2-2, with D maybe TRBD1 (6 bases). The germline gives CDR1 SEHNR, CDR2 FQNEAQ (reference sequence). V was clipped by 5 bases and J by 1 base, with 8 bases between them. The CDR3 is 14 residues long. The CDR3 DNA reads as TGTGCCAGCAGCCCGACAGGGAACACCGGGGAGCTGTTTTTT. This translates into CASSPTGNTGELFF. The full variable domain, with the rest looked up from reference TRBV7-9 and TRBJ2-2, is DTGVSQNPRHKITKRGQNVTFRCDPISEHNRLYWYRQTLGQGPEFLTYFQNEAQLEKSRLLSDRFSAERPKGSFSTLEIQRTEQGDSAMYLCASSPTGNTGELFFGEGSRLTVL.

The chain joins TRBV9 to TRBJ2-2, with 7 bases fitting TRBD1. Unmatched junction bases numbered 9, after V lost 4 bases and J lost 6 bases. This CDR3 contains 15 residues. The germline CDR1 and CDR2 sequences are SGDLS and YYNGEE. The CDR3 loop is CASSPREGAAGELFF. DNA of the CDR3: TGTGCCAGCAGCCCCCGAGAGGGGGCGGCCGGGGAGCTGTTTTTT.

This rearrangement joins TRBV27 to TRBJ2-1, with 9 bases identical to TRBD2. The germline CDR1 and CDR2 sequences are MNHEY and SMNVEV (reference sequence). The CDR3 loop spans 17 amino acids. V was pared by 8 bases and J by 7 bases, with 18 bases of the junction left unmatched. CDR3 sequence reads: CASGLSWGLAGRNEQFF. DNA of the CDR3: TGTGCCAGCGGACTCAGTTGGGGGCTAGCGGGAAGGAATGAGCAGTTCTTC.

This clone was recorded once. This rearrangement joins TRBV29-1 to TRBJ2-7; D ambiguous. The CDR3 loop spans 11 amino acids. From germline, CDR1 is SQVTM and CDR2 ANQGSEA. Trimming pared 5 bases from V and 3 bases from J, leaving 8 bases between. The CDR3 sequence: CSVSTDYEQYF. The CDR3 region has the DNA TGCAGCGTTAGCACAGACTACGAGCAGTACTTC.

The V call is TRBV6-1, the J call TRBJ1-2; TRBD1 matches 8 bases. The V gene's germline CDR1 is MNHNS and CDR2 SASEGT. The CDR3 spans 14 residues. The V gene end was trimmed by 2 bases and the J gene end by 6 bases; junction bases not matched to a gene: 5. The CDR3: CASSETRTGNGYTF. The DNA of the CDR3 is TGTGCCAGCAGTGAAACCCGGACAGGGAATGGCTACACCTTC.

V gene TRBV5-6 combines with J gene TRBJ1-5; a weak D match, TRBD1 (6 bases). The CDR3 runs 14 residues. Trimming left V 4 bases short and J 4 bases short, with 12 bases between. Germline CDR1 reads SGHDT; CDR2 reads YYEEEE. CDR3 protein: CASSGPGANQPQHF. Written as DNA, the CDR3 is TGTGCCAGCAGCGGTCCAGGGGCTAATCAGCCCCAGCATTTT.

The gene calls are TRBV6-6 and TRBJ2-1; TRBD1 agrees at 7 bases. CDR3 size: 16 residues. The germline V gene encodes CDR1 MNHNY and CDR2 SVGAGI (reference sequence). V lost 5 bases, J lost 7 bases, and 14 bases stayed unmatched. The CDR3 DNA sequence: TGTGCCAGCAGTCCGTACAGGGGTAGCTTTTCAAATGAGCAGTTCTTC. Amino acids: CASSPYRGSFSNEQFF.

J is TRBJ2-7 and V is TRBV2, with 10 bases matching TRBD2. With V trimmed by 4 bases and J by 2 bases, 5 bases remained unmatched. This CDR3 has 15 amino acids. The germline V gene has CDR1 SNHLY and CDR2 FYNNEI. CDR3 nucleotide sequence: TGTGCCAGCAGTGCCCGAACTAGCGGGGCCTACGAGCAGTACTTC. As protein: CASSARTSGAYEQYF.

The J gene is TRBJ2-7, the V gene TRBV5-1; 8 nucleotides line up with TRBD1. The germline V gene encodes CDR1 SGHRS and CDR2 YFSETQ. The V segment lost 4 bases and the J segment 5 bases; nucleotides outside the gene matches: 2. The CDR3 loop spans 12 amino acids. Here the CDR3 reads CASSMDRDEQYF. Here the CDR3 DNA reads TGCGCCAGCAGCATGGACAGGGACGAGCAGTACTTC.

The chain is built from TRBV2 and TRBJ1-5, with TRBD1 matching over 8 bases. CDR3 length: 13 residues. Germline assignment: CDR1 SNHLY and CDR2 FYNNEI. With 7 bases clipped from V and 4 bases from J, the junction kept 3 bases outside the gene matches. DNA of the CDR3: TGTGCCAGCACCGGGACAGGTAATCAGCCCCAGCATTTT. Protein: CASTGTGNQPQHF.

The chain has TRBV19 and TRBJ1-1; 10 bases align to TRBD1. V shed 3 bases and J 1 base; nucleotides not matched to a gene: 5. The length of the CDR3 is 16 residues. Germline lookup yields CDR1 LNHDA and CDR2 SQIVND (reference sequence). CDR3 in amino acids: CASSISGQGRNTEAFF. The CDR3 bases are TGTGCCAGTAGTATTTCGGGACAGGGGCGGAACACTGAAGCTTTCTTT.

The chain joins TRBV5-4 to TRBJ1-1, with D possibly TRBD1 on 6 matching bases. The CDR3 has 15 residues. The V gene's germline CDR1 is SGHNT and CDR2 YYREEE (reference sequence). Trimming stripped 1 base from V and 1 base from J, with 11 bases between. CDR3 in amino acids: CASSLMTGQNTEAFF. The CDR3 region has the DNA TGTGCCAGCAGCTTGATGACAGGCCAGAACACTGAAGCTTTCTTT.

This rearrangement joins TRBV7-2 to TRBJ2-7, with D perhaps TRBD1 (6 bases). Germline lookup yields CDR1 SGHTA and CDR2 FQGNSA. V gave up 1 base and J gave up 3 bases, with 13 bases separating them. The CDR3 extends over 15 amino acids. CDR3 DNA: TGTGCCAGCAGCTTAGTTACAGTAGGGGGCTACGAGCAGTACTTC. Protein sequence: CASSLVTVGGYEQYF. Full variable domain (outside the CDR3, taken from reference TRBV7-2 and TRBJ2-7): GAGVSQSPSNKVTEKGKDVELRCDPISGHTALYWYRQSLGQGLEFLIYFQGNSAPDKSGLPSDRFSAERTGGSVSTLTIQRTQQEDSAVYLCASSLVTVGGYEQYFGPGTRLTVT.

CDR3 sequence: CASSVGTGGSYEQYF. For the CDR3, the DNA is TGTGCCAGCAGCGTAGGAACGGGAGGCTCCTACGAGCAGTACTTC. The V and J genes are TRBV9 and TRBJ2-7; 7 bases are a match to TRBD2. This CDR3 is built from 15 residues. The ends lost 0 bases at V and 0 bases at J; junction bases unmatched: 3. Germline values: CDR1 SGDLS, CDR2 YYNGEE.

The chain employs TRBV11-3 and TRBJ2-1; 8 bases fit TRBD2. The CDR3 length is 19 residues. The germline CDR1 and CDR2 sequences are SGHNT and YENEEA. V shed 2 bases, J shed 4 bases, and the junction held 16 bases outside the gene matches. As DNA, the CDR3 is TGTGCCAGCAGCTTAATTTTTACGGGAGGGTCCTCGGGATACAATGAGCAGTTCTTC. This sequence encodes CASSLIFTGGSSGYNEQFF.